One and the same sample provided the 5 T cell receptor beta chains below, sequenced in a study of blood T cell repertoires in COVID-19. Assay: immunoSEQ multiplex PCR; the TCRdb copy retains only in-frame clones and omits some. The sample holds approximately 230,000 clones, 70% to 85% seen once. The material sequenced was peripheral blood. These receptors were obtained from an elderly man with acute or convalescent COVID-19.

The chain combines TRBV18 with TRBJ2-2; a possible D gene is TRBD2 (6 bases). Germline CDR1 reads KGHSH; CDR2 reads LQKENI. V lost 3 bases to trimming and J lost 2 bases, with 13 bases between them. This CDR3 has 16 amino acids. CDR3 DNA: TGTGCCAGCTCACCGGGGACTCCCCTAAACACCGGGGAGCTGTTTTTT. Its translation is CASSPGTPLNTGELFF.

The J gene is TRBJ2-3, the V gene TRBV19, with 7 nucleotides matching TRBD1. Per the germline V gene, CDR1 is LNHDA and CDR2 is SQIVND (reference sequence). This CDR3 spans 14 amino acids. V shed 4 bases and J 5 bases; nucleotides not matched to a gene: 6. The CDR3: CASSSDRVGDTQYF. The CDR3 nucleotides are TGTGCCAGTAGTAGCGACAGGGTTGGAGATACGCAGTATTTT.

CDR3 DNA: TGTGCCAGCACATCAACTCCGGGTTACGAGCAGTACTTC. This translates into CASTSTPGYEQYF. The V call is TRBV12-3 or TRBV12-4, the J call TRBJ2-7; D remains unclear. The V and J ends lost 7 bases and 4 bases respectively, with 14 bases between them. CDR3 length: 13 residues.

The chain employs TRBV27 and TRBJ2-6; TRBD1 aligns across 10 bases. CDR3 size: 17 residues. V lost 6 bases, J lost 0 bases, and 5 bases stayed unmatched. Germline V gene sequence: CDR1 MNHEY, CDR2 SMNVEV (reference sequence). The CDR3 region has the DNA TGTGCCAGCAGACCGGGACAGGGGTTCTCTGGGGCCAACGTCCTGACTTTC. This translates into CASRPGQGFSGANVLTF.

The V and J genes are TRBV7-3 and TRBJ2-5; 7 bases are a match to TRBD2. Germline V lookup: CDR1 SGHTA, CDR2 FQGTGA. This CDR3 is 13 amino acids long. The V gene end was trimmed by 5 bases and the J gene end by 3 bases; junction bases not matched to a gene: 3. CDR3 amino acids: CASSPAGEETQYF. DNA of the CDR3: TGTGCCAGCAGCCCGGCGGGAGAAGAGACCCAGTACTTC.